This record concerns one T cell receptor beta chain sequence. Its specificity is not known. This sample is part of a study of cytomegalovirus exposure and HLA in healthy donors. The study's findings and limits: An assumption of roughly uniform sequencing depth across donors underlay the presence/absence analyses. CMV serostatus was the sole immune exposure information available.

The PCR contained 60 Vbeta and 13 Jbeta primers. Assay: immunoSEQ multiplex PCR; the TCRdb copy retains only in-frame clones and omits some. Here the sample spans some 220,000 clones, 82% being singletons. This TCR was recovered from a woman between 35 and 50 years old in good health and CMV-seronegative. What was sequenced was PBMCs.

The CDR3: CASSARTAPTYQPQHF. CDR3 coding DNA: TGTGCCAGCAGCGCACGGACAGCTCCTACATATCAGCCCCAGCATTTT. V is TRBV5-8 and J is TRBJ1-5; tentative D call: TRBD1 (6 bases). The germline gives CDR1 SGHTS, CDR2 YDEGEE. Trimming pared 4 bases from V and 5 bases from J, leaving 19 bases between. The CDR3 is 16 amino acids.